A selection of T cell receptor beta chains follows, all from one sample in a study of Graves' ophthalmopathy and Graves' hyperthyroidism. In TCRdb, the multiplex PCR reads were re-called with MiXCR into one record per CDR3 protein. The sample yields about 240,000 distinct CDR3 sequences, approximately 42% seen once. What was sequenced was peripheral blood. Receptor source: an adult man with Graves' ophthalmopathy. CDR3s include the opening cysteine and the closing phenylalanine or tryptophan. Each record gives: J gene, V gene, clone size, D gene, CDR3 DNA, CDR3 protein. A D gene is named only where the DNA matches it firmly. Expanded clones get a size class; other rows say once, few or many, or leave the size out.

J gene: TRBJ2-7; V gene: TRBV20-1; clone size: NA; D gene: TRBD1; CDR3 DNA: TGCAGTGCTAAAAGCCTGAGGGGACAGGGGGCCTACGAGCAGTACTTC; CDR3 protein: CSAKSLRGQGAYEQYF
J gene: TRBJ2-2; V gene: TRBV29-1; clone size: NA; D gene: NA; CDR3 DNA: TGCAGCAGTTCCGGGGAGCTGTTGTTT; CDR3 protein: CSSSGELLF
J gene: TRBJ1-1; V gene: TRBV7-9; clone size: many; D gene: NA; CDR3 DNA: TGTGCCAGCAGCACCACAGAGGGTACGACTGAAGCTTTCTTT; CDR3 protein: CASSTTEGTTEAFF
J gene: TRBJ1-5; V gene: TRBV7-9; clone size: NA; D gene: NA; CDR3 DNA: TGTGCCAGCAGCCTTATGATGTTCAGGGGCGTGGGTCAGCCCCAGCATTTT; CDR3 protein: CASSLMMFRGVGQPQHF
J gene: TRBJ1-2; V gene: TRBV28; clone size: few; D gene: NA; CDR3 DNA: TGTGCCAGCAGTCCCTCAAAGGGGCGCGTCTATGGCTACACCTTC; CDR3 protein: CASSPSKGRVYGYTF
J gene: TRBJ2-5; V gene: TRBV29-1; clone size: NA; D gene: NA; CDR3 DNA: TGCAGCGTTGATTTTCGGGGCCATCCGCAAGAGACCCAGTACTTC; CDR3 protein: CSVDFRGHPQETQYF
J gene: TRBJ2-7; V gene: TRBV20-1; clone size: NA; D gene: NA; CDR3 DNA: TGCAGTGCTAGAGATTTGGAGCAGTACTTC; CDR3 protein: CSARDLEQYF
J gene: TRBJ2-5; V gene: TRBV7-9; clone size: NA; D gene: TRBD1; CDR3 DNA: TGTGCCAGCAGCCTCCAGGGGGCAGGCGTGGAGACCCAGTACTTC; CDR3 protein: CASSLQGAGVETQYF
J gene: TRBJ1-1; V gene: TRBV7-9; clone size: NA; D gene: TRBD1; CDR3 DNA: TGTGCCAGCAGCCCGGGACAGCACACTGAAGCTTTCTTT; CDR3 protein: CASSPGQHTEAFF
J gene: TRBJ2-7; V gene: TRBV7-6; clone size: few; D gene: NA; CDR3 DNA: TGTGCCAGCAGCTTTCGGGACGTAGGAAGGAACGAGCAGTACTTC; CDR3 protein: CASSFRDVGRNEQYF
J gene: TRBJ2-7; V gene: TRBV7-9; clone size: NA; D gene: NA; CDR3 DNA: TGTGCCAGCAGCGGTTACAGGTTTGACTCCTACGAGCAGTACTTC; CDR3 protein: CASSGYRFDSYEQYF
J gene: TRBJ1-4; V gene: TRBV7-9; clone size: NA; D gene: NA; CDR3 DNA: TGTGCCAGCAGCTTCGATAGTGCCGGGAGGGGAGGTGGGAAACTGTTTTTT; CDR3 protein: CASSFDSAGRGGGKLFF
J gene: TRBJ1-2; V gene: TRBV2; clone size: few; D gene: NA; CDR3 DNA: TGTGCCAGCAGTGAAGCGGAGGGGCTGAGCTATGGCTACACCTTC; CDR3 protein: CASSEAEGLSYGYTF
J gene: TRBJ1-5; V gene: TRBV5-6; clone size: NA; D gene: NA; CDR3 DNA: TGTGCCAGCAGCTTTTTGGCTGATCAGCCCCAGCATTTT; CDR3 protein: CASSFLADQPQHF
J gene: TRBJ1-2; V gene: TRBV6-5; clone size: NA; D gene: TRBD1; CDR3 DNA: TGTGCCAGCAGTATACAGGGGGGTTATGGCTACACCTTC; CDR3 protein: CASSIQGGYGYTF
J gene: TRBJ2-5; V gene: TRBV24-1; clone size: many; D gene: TRBD2; CDR3 DNA: TGTGCCACCAGTGACGCGGGAGTCGAGACCCAGTACTTC; CDR3 protein: CATSDAGVETQYF
J gene: TRBJ2-7; V gene: TRBV9; clone size: NA; D gene: TRBD1; CDR3 DNA: TGTGCCAGCAACAGACTGGGACAGGGGGCCTACGAGCAGTACTTC; CDR3 protein: CASNRLGQGAYEQYF
J gene: TRBJ1-1; V gene: TRBV24-1; clone size: many; D gene: NA; CDR3 DNA: TGTGCCACCGAGAACACTGAAGCTTTCTTT; CDR3 protein: CATENTEAFF
J gene: TRBJ2-6; V gene: TRBV9; clone size: once; D gene: NA; CDR3 DNA: TGTGCCAGCAGCGCGCAGGGGCTGAGCTCTGGGGCCAACGTCCTGACTTTC; CDR3 protein: CASSAQGLSSGANVLTF
J gene: TRBJ1-1; V gene: TRBV29-1; clone size: few; D gene: NA; CDR3 DNA: TGCAGCGTTGCCCCCAGGTTGAACACTGAAGCTTTCTTT; CDR3 protein: CSVAPRLNTEAFF
J gene: TRBJ1-4; V gene: TRBV20-1; clone size: NA; D gene: TRBD1; CDR3 DNA: TGCAGTGCTACCCGGGACAGGGTGGCTAATGAAAAACTGTTTTTT; CDR3 protein: CSATRDRVANEKLFF
J gene: TRBJ1-1; V gene: TRBV7-9; clone size: NA; D gene: TRBD1; CDR3 DNA: TGTGCCAGCAGCTTATTGGGTCCAGGACAGGGAAGTACTGAAGCTTTCTTT; CDR3 protein: CASSLLGPGQGSTEAFF
J gene: TRBJ2-7; V gene: TRBV7-2; clone size: few; D gene: TRBD1; CDR3 DNA: TGTGCCAGCAGCGGACGGCAGGGGGCCTACGAGCAGTACTTC; CDR3 protein: CASSGRQGAYEQYF
J gene: TRBJ2-6; V gene: TRBV7-2; clone size: NA; D gene: TRBD1; CDR3 DNA: TGTGCCAGCAGCGCAACACAGGGGGCCGCCTCTGGGGCCAACGTCCTGACTTTC; CDR3 protein: CASSATQGAASGANVLTF
J gene: TRBJ2-7; V gene: TRBV19; clone size: many; D gene: NA; CDR3 DNA: TGTGCCAGTAGTATAGGCGGGTCCTACGAGCAGTACTTC; CDR3 protein: CASSIGGSYEQYF
J gene: TRBJ2-5; V gene: TRBV10-3; clone size: few; D gene: NA; CDR3 DNA: TGTGCCATCAGTGACAAAGAAGAGACCCAGTACTTC; CDR3 protein: CAISDKEETQYF
J gene: TRBJ2-5; V gene: TRBV4-3; clone size: NA; D gene: TRBD1; CDR3 DNA: TGCGCCAGCAGCCAAGAAGGGGAAGGGGGCGGAGAAGAGACCCAGTACTTC; CDR3 protein: CASSQEGEGGGEETQYF
J gene: TRBJ1-2; V gene: TRBV10-3; clone size: NA; D gene: TRBD1; CDR3 DNA: TGTGCCAGCAGTTCCGCACCCGGGACAGGGGTGGGCTACACCTTC; CDR3 protein: CASSSAPGTGVGYTF